This TCR beta chain was obtained from a study of T cell changes during pregnancy in multiple sclerosis. This CDR3 contains 14 residues. Germline CDR1 and CDR2: SNHLY and FYNNEI. V was trimmed by 4 bases and J by 4 bases, leaving 13 bases between them. Only in-frame clones appear in the TCRdb table, and some are missing; sequencing was by immunoSEQ multiplex PCR. The profile shows tens of thousands of clones, over 85% of them singletons. The clonotype was recovered from a female donor with multiple sclerosis, enrolled in a pregnancy study. The sequencing used peripheral blood, collected in the first trimester of pregnancy. The V call is TRBV2, the J call TRBJ1-1, with D possibly being TRBD1 (5 bases). For the CDR3, the DNA is TGTGCCAGCAGTGGGACACCCTTGAGCACTGAAGCTTTCTTT. Translated, it gives CASSGTPLSTEAFF.